This T cell receptor beta chain was retrieved from a study of CD8 T cells in Susac syndrome. This clonotype has more than one count but fewer than ten. High-throughput TCR beta sequencing covered peripheral CD8+ and CD4+ T cells. Random-hexamer reverse transcription was applied to 0.5 to 1 ug RNA. Amplification of TCR beta CDR3 across 54 Vbeta and 13 Jbeta was performed with immunoSEQ multiplex PCR. One entry per CDR3 protein, called by TCRdb with MiXCR from the immunoSEQ multiplex PCR reads. Of some 63,000 distinct CDR3 sequences in the sample, approximately 93% were seen once. Per the germline V gene, CDR1 is SNHLY and CDR2 is FYNNEI. CDR3 length: 11 amino acids. Deletions cut 3 bases from V and 4 bases from J, with 2 bases between.

Sample: CD8+ T cells from PBMCs. The clonotype comes from a human donor with multiple sclerosis. V is TRBV2 and J is TRBJ2-3; D gene unclear. CDR3 DNA sequence: TGTGCCAGCAGTGATGCAGATACGCAGTATTTT. Residues: CASSDADTQYF.